The 27 T cell receptor beta chains given below trace back to one sample, sequenced in a study of cytomegalovirus exposure and HLA in healthy donors. The PCR made use of 60 Vbeta and 13 Jbeta primers. Sequencing was performed with immunoSEQ multiplex PCR; in TCRdb, only in-frame clones are kept and a portion is missing. The sample records 130,000 to 150,000 clones, 80% being singletons. The sequencing input was PBMCs. Receptors were obtained from a man aged 35 to 55 in good health and CMV-seronegative.

On this clone itself: Other nucleotide sequences in the sample specify the same CDR3. The chain employs TRBV6-5 and TRBJ2-7; TRBD1 aligns across 8 bases. Germline CDR1 and CDR2: MNHEY and SVGAGI. V dropped 0 bases and J dropped 5; count of bases not matched to a gene: 0. The CDR3 sequence is 13 residues long. CDR3 bases: TGTGCCAGCAGTTACTCGGACAGGGACGAGCAGTACTTC. It codes for CASSYSDRDEQYF.

V gene TRBV27 combines with J gene TRBJ1-2; 8 bases line up with TRBD1. Trimming removed 5 bases from V and 4 bases from J; junction bases left unmatched: 6. CDR1 is MNHEY, CDR2 SMNVEV, per germline (reference sequence). The CDR3 has 14 amino acids. The CDR3 nucleotides are TGTGCCAGCAGTACCGACAGGGGCGGCTATGGCTACACCTTC. This translates into CASSTDRGGYGYTF.

This clone is a singleton in its sample. This chain links TRBV5-1 with TRBJ1-5; TRBD1 aligns across 7 bases. The CDR3 contains 15 residues. The germline V gene has CDR1 SGHRS and CDR2 YFSETQ. After removal of 0 bases from V and 0 bases from J, the junction contained 0 bases not matched to a gene. The CDR3 protein is CASSLEGASNQPQHF. CDR3 DNA sequence: TGCGCCAGCAGCTTGGAGGGGGCTAGCAATCAGCCCCAGCATTTT.

V and J are TRBV6-1 and TRBJ2-4, with D perhaps TRBD2 (6 bases). The CDR3 consists of 15 residues. Trimming took off 2 bases at V and 4 bases at J, with 12 bases between the two ends. Germline V lookup: CDR1 MNHNS, CDR2 SASEGT. The CDR3 sequence: CASSERWGEKNIQYF. Written as DNA, the CDR3 is TGTGCCAGCAGTGAACGATGGGGGGAGAAAAACATTCAGTACTTC.

A single count supports this clone. The chain carries TRBV19 and TRBJ1-5, with a possible D match to TRBD1 (6 bases). Germline lookup yields CDR1 LNHDA and CDR2 SQIVND (reference sequence). CDR3 length: 17 amino acids. Trimming took 6 bases from V and 1 from J, leaving 19 bases between them. The CDR3 DNA reads as TGTGCCAGTAGCATTTGGGGGCGGGGGGCGAGCAATCAGCCCCAGCATTTT. Protein: CASSIWGRGASNQPQHF.

J is TRBJ2-5 and V is TRBV5-6, with a tentative D call TRBD1 (7 bases). Trimming took off 4 bases at V and 11 bases at J, with 30 bases between the two ends. This CDR3 region has 17 residues. CDR1 is SGHDT, CDR2 YYEEEE, per germline. As DNA, the CDR3 is TGTGCCAGCAGCCCGACAGGGTTTCGAGCAAGTGGAGGGGGGCAGTACTTC. This encodes CASSPTGFRASGGGQYF.

V gene TRBV19 combines with J gene TRBJ2-5; TRBD2 is a possible D gene (5 bases). This CDR3 comprises 15 residues. Germline-derived CDR1 and CDR2 are LNHDA and SQIVND (reference sequence). The V end lost 0 bases, the J end lost 1 base, and 9 bases lay between the germline ends. CDR3 sequence: CASSIDGVVQETQYF. CDR3 sequence (DNA): TGTGCCAGTAGTATAGACGGGGTGGTCCAAGAGACCCAGTACTTC.

The chain uses TRBV18 and TRBJ1-1, with TRBD1 as a possible D gene (6 bases). This CDR3 is built from 13 residues. The V gene's germline CDR1 is KGHSH and CDR2 LQKENI. V lost 5 bases to trimming and J lost 6 bases, with 13 bases between them. In DNA form, the CDR3 reads TGTGCCAGCTCAGGTCAGGGGAAGGCTGAAGCTTTCTTT. Translating gives CASSGQGKAEAFF.

J is TRBJ2-2 and V is TRBV18; 7 bases are a match to TRBD2. V lost 6 bases to trimming and J lost 3 bases; unmatched junction nucleotides: 10. The V gene's germline CDR1 is KGHSH and CDR2 LQKENI. The CDR3 consists of 16 residues. The CDR3 loop is CASSMYGGGYTGELFF. The CDR3 DNA is TGTGCCAGCTCCATGTATGGCGGGGGATACACCGGGGAGCTGTTTTTT. The full variable domain, with the rest looked up from reference TRBV18 and TRBJ2-2, is NAGVMQNPRHLVRRRGQEARLRCSPMKGHSHVYWYRQLPEEGLKFMVYLQKENIIDESGMPKERFSAEFPKEGPSILRIQQVVRGDSAAYFCASSMYGGGYTGELFFGEGSRLTVL.

The chain couples TRBV28 to TRBJ1-5; D possibly corresponds to TRBD1 (5 bases). CDR3 length equals 14 residues. Germline V gene lookup returns CDR1 MDHEN and CDR2 SYDVKM. The ends were cut back, 8 bases at V and 4 bases at J, with 15 bases in the middle. This CDR3 is CASVRAGPNQPQHF. CDR3 DNA sequence: TGTGCCAGCGTTAGGGCAGGGCCTAATCAGCCCCAGCATTTT.

The rearrangement uses TRBV15 and TRBJ1-4; 9 nucleotides match TRBD1. From germline, CDR1 is LNHNV and CDR2 YYDKDF (reference sequence). V was clipped by 4 bases and J by 11 bases; unmatched bases: 17. The CDR3 contains 17 residues. The CDR3 loop is CATSIPYGGTGYYKLFF. As DNA, the CDR3 is TGTGCCACCAGCATCCCTTATGGGGGGACAGGGTATTACAAACTGTTTTTT.

This clone came up once. The rearrangement joins TRBV30 to TRBJ1-3, with 8 bases fitting TRBD1. Germline loops: CDR1 GTSNPN, CDR2 SVGIG (reference sequence). The ends lost 8 bases at V and 0 bases at J; junction bases unmatched: 3. The CDR3 spans 13 residues. CDR3 DNA: TGTGCCGGACAGGGACCCTCTGGAAACACCATATATTTT. Its translation is CAGQGPSGNTIYF.

The chain has TRBV13 and TRBJ1-6, with TRBD1 identical over 7 bases. The V gene's germline CDR1 is PRHDT and CDR2 FYEKMQ (reference sequence). J was trimmed by 7 bases and V by 3 bases; bases with no gene match: 3. CDR3 length: 14 residues. CDR3 DNA: TGTGCCAGCAGCTTCCGGGACAGCAATTCACCCCTCCACTTT. Amino acids: CASSFRDSNSPLHF.

The CDR3: CASSESPLTDTQYF. CDR3 coding DNA: TGTGCCAGCAGTGAGAGTCCCCTCACAGATACGCAGTATTTT. This rearrangement joins TRBV6-1 to TRBJ2-3; D gene unclear. CDR3 size: 14 residues. Germline loops: CDR1 MNHNS, CDR2 SASEGT. Trimming removed 3 bases from V and 2 bases from J, with 9 bases in between.

The chain couples TRBV18 to TRBJ2-7, with 7 nucleotides matching TRBD2. Germline V gives CDR1 KGHSH, CDR2 LQKENI. Losses at the gene ends were 2 bases for V and 6 bases for J; bases not matched to a gene: 13. The CDR3 consists of 16 residues. The CDR3: CASSPKRGTNFSEQYF. The CDR3 nucleotides are TGTGCCAGCTCACCAAAGCGGGGTACTAATTTTTCCGAGCAGTACTTC.

The chain couples TRBV20-1 to TRBJ2-5; no reliable D call. CDR1 and CDR2 (germline): DFQATT, SNEGSKA (reference sequence). The V gene lost 3 bases and the J gene lost 5 bases, with 7 bases spanning the gap. The CDR3 covers 11 residues. The CDR3 DNA is TGCAGTGCTAGTTTAATTGAGACCCAGTACTTC. It encodes CSASLIETQYF.

The chain uses TRBV4-3 and TRBJ2-4, with TRBD1 matching over 10 bases. Germline trimming cut 0 bases from V and 7 bases from J; bases unmatched to any gene: 0. This CDR3 spans 14 amino acids. Germline lookup yields CDR1 LGHNA and CDR2 YSLEER. The CDR3 sequence is CASSQEGQGNIQYF. The CDR3 DNA follows: TGCGCCAGCAGCCAAGAGGGACAGGGGAACATTCAGTACTTC.

V is TRBV12-5 and J is TRBJ1-5; 8 bases align to TRBD1. The length of the CDR3 is 15 residues. Per germline, CDR1 LGHNT and CDR2 FRNRAP. Trimming at V came to 2 bases and at J to 1 base, leaving 1 base not matched to a gene. CDR3 sequence: CASGLWDRSNQPQHF. As DNA, the CDR3 is TGTGCTAGTGGTTTGTGGGACAGGAGCAATCAGCCCCAGCATTTT.

V is TRBV5-5 and J is TRBJ2-7, with 11 bases that match TRBD1. Trimming cost V 4 bases and J 3 bases; bases outside gene matches: 9. The CDR3 has 16 residues. Germline-derived CDR1 and CDR2 are SGHKS and YYEKEE (reference sequence). Written as DNA, the CDR3 is TGTGCCAGCAGCCCCGGACAGGGGGCGGTAAGCTACGAGCAGTACTTC. Translating it yields CASSPGQGAVSYEQYF.

V is TRBV7-2 and J is TRBJ1-3; D gene unclear. This CDR3 region has 17 residues. The germline V gene has CDR1 SGHTA and CDR2 FQGNSA. V lost 1 base and J lost 0, with 13 bases in between. CDR3 in DNA: TGTGCCAGCAGCTTAGGCCTTTTGAGGGTCTCTGGAAACACCATATATTTT. Translating it yields CASSLGLLRVSGNTIYF.

The chain couples TRBV2 to TRBJ1-5, with D possibly TRBD1 on 6 matching bases. V was trimmed by 7 bases and J by 4 bases, leaving 17 bases between them. The CDR3 length is 15 residues. Germline lookup yields CDR1 SNHLY and CDR2 FYNNEI. The CDR3 DNA is TGTGCCAGCACTCGGAACCTAGGGACAAATCAGCCCCAGCATTTT. Protein sequence: CASTRNLGTNQPQHF.

The chain is built from TRBV28 and TRBJ2-7, with 7 bases that match TRBD2. This CDR3 spans 15 amino acids. Germline CDR1 and CDR2: MDHEN and SYDVKM. Trimming removed 5 bases from V and 2 bases from J; junction bases left unmatched: 9. CDR3 nucleotides: TGTGCCAGCAGTGGGCCCGGGGGAGGGACCTACGAGCAGTACTTC. Protein product: CASSGPGGGTYEQYF.

The J gene is TRBJ1-2, the V gene TRBV27; no definite D call. CDR1 MNHEY and CDR2 SMNVEV come from the germline V gene (reference sequence). The CDR3 has 14 residues. The V gene lost 4 bases and the J gene lost 4 bases, with 13 bases spanning the gap. The CDR3 loop is CASSSDPSGYGYTF. The CDR3 bases are TGTGCCAGCAGTTCTGATCCGAGTGGCTATGGCTACACCTTC.

This chain joins TRBV6-5 and TRBJ1-1, with 7 nucleotides matching TRBD1. The length of the CDR3 is 14 residues. Germline V gives CDR1 MNHEY, CDR2 SVGAGI. With 7 bases clipped from V and 5 bases from J, the junction kept 10 bases outside the gene matches. The CDR3 nucleotides read TGTGCCAGCATAAAAAAGGGGGCGAGAACTGAAGCTTTCTTT. Amino acids: CASIKKGARTEAFF.

The chain is built from TRBV7-9 and TRBJ1-1; D may be TRBD1 (6 bases). CDR3 size: 15 residues. V dropped 3 bases and J dropped 0 bases, with 11 bases sitting between them. The V gene's germline CDR1 is SEHNR and CDR2 FQNEAQ (reference sequence). The CDR3 nucleotides are TGTGCCAGCAGCTTGCAGGGACAACTGAACACTGAAGCTTTCTTT. This translates into CASSLQGQLNTEAFF.

The chain employs TRBV25-1 and TRBJ2-5; 7 bases match TRBD1. The J call may be incorrect, as the DNA end agrees better with TRBJ2-7. This CDR3 has 15 amino acids. In germline, CDR1 is MGHDK, CDR2 SYGVNS. The CDR3 DNA reads TGTGCCACACTAACGAGAGAGGGGGCAAACTACGAGCAGTACTTC. Translation gives CATLTREGANYEQYF.

V is TRBV6-6 and J is TRBJ2-3; perhaps TRBD2 as D (6 bases). Trimming took off 3 bases at V and 0 bases at J, with 10 bases between the two ends. The CDR3 sequence is 15 residues long. Germline CDR1 MNHNY, CDR2 SVGAGI (reference sequence). The CDR3 spells CASSYAGTSTDTQYF. The CDR3 nucleotides read TGTGCCAGCAGTTATGCGGGGACTAGCACAGATACGCAGTATTTT.